This T cell receptor (beta chain) comes out of a study of blood T cell repertoires in COVID-19. The CDR3 runs to 14 residues. J gave up 5 bases and V 6 bases, and 5 bases lay outside the gene matches. The germline V gene has CDR1 MDHEN and CDR2 SYDVKM. This clone occurred once. Individuals drawn from 24 US areas were roughly 18 to 100 years old. TCRdb keeps only in-frame clones here, not all; method: immunoSEQ multiplex PCR. The table shows more than 300,000 clones, with 85% to 90% occurring only once. The sequence came from a man aged 25-45 years who had recovered from COVID-19. Source material: PBMCs or T cells enriched from blood (not recorded which). V usage is TRBV28 and J usage is TRBJ1-3; 9 bases fit TRBD1. CDR3 amino acids: CASRATGGRNTIYF. CDR3 sequence (DNA): TGTGCCAGCAGAGCTACAGGGGGCCGAAACACCATATATTTT.